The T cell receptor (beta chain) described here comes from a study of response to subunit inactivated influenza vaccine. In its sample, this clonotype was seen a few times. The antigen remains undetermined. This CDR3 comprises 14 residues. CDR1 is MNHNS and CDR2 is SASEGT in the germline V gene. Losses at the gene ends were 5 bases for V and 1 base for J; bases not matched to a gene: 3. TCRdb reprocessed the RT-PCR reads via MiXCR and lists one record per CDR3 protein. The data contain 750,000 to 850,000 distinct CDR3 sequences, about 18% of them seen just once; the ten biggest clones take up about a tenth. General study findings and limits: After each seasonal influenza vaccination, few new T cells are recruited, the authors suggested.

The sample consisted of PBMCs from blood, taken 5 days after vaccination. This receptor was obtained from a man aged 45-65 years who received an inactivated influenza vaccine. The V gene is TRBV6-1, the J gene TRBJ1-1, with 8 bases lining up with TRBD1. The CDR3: CASSTRGRNTEAFF. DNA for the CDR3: TGTGCCAGCAGTACCAGGGGGCGGAACACTGAAGCTTTCTTT.